The subject of this entry is one T cell receptor beta chain. TCRdb re-analysed the reads in MiXCR, keeping a single row per CDR3 protein. This table has around 450,000 distinct CDR3 sequences, 30% to 40% appearing once. These data originate in a study of T cell repertoires in cytomegalovirus infection. Trimming took 4 bases from V and 4 from J, leaving 12 bases between them. There are 14 residues in the CDR3. The germline CDR1 and CDR2 sequences are MNHNY and SVGAGI (reference sequence). This receptor was taken from a human donor in good health (CMV status not recorded). Some clones in this sample may be carry-over from other donors' samples. The V call is TRBV6-6, the J call TRBJ2-3; no clear D. The sequenced material came from PBMCs. The CDR3, as DNA: TGTGCCAGCAGTTCGGGTACGGACCCAGATACGCAGTATTTT. Amino acid sequence: CASSSGTDPDTQYF.